This TCR beta chain derives from a study of OX40 agonist ivuxolimab in advanced cancers. Germline loops: CDR1 SGHKS, CDR2 YYEKEE (reference sequence). The CDR3 contains 15 residues. Trimming pared 1 base from V and 0 bases from J, leaving 9 bases between. The sample holds a few counts of this clone. Sequencing was performed with immunoSEQ multiplex PCR; in TCRdb, only in-frame clones are kept and a portion is missing. Altogether about 17,000 clones are present, 73% being singletons, with the ten largest covering around 26%. This receptor was identified in an adult with an advanced solid tumor such as melanoma, head and neck, liver or kidney cancer. The J gene is TRBJ2-3, the V gene TRBV5-5; possible D gene TRBD2, 6 bases. The material was CD4+ or CD8+ T cells sorted from blood, obtained in a trial of the OX40 agonist ivuxolimab. DNA of the CDR3: TGTGCCAGCAGCTTGCAACGGGAGAGCACAGATACGCAGTATTTT. This gives the protein CASSLQRESTDTQYF.